This passage covers 9 T cell receptor beta chains from one sample sequenced in a study of blood T cells in healthy people across ages. A J-beta primer mix and a sample-barcoded 5' primer were used in a second PCR of about 7 to 12 cycles. Each CDR3 protein gets one entry after TCRdb re-called the 5' RACE reads with MiXCR. The repertoire holds over 300,000 distinct CDR3 sequences, with about 52% as singletons. Sequenced material: blood. Receptors were obtained from a man aged 55 to 70 in good health.

J is TRBJ2-6 and V is TRBV3-1; D uncertain. Deletions cut 6 bases from V and 4 bases from J, with 19 bases between. The CDR3 runs 17 residues. CDR1 LGHDT and CDR2 YNNKEL come from the germline V gene (reference sequence). The CDR3 sequence is CASSPTLPRRGANVLTF. CDR3 sequence (DNA): TGTGCCAGCAGTCCCACGTTACCAAGAAGGGGGGCCAACGTCCTGACTTTC.

This clonotype was seen many times. The chain has TRBV7-9 and TRBJ2-5, with D perhaps matching TRBD2 (6 bases). CDR3 size: 14 residues. Trimming took 4 bases from V and 2 from J, leaving 11 bases between them. Germline CDR1 reads SEHNR; CDR2 reads FQNEAQ (reference sequence). This chain's CDR3 is CASSSGDAQETQYF. CDR3 DNA: TGTGCCAGCAGCTCGGGGGACGCACAAGAGACCCAGTACTTC.

The chain employs TRBV7-8 and TRBJ2-5; 12 bases fit TRBD2. The J call may not be correct, given that the DNA end is closer to TRBJ2-7. The CDR3 sequence is 18 residues long. The germline gives CDR1 SGHVS, CDR2 FQNEAQ. The CDR3 DNA reads as TGTGCCAGCAGCTTGGCCTCGCGGACTAGCGGGATAGAGTACGAGCAGTACTTC. It translates to CASSLASRTSGIEYEQYF.

The gene calls are TRBV18 and TRBJ1-1; 7 nucleotides match TRBD1. CDR3 length: 14 residues. Losses at the gene ends were 3 bases for V and 6 bases for J; bases not matched to a gene: 7. The germline V gene encodes CDR1 KGHSH and CDR2 LQKENI. The CDR3 DNA is TGTGCCAGCTCACCGCGACAGGGAAGGTCTGAAGCTTTCTTT. Residues: CASSPRQGRSEAFF.

In its sample, this clonotype was seen a few times. The chain links TRBV6-2 or TRBV6-3 to TRBJ2-6; 7 bases line up with TRBD1. With 0 bases clipped from V and 0 bases from J, the junction kept 8 bases outside the gene matches. In germline, CDR1 is MNHEY, CDR2 SVGEGT. The CDR3 sequence is 19 residues long. The DNA of the CDR3 is TGTGCCAGCAGTTACTCGTGGCAGGGGGACCCCTCTGGGGCCAACGTCCTGACTTTC. Protein: CASSYSWQGDPSGANVLTF.

V is TRBV20-1 and J is TRBJ2-1, with D possibly being TRBD1 or TRBD2 (5 bases each). Trimming shortened V by 0 bases and J by 8 bases, and 11 bases separated the two germline ends. Germline loops: CDR1 DFQATT, CDR2 SNEGSKA (reference sequence). The CDR3 spans 13 residues. CDR3 region: CSARDPGHYEQFF. The CDR3 DNA reads as TGCAGTGCTAGAGATCCGGGGCACTATGAGCAGTTCTTC.

The V and J genes are TRBV29-1 and TRBJ2-7, with a tentative D call TRBD1 (6 bases). Germline V gene data show CDR1 as SQVTM and CDR2 as ANQGSEA. V gave up 4 bases and J gave up 2 bases, with 12 bases separating them. CDR3 size: 13 residues. CDR3 nucleotide sequence: TGCAGCGTTGTGGGGACACCAACCTACGAGCAGTACTTC. As protein: CSVVGTPTYEQYF.

This clonotype was found a few times. The CDR3 here is CASGSYYEQYF. DNA of the CDR3: TGTGCCAGCGGGAGCTACTACGAGCAGTACTTC. J is TRBJ2-7 and V is TRBV2; possibly TRBD2 for D (5 bases). Per germline, CDR1 SNHLY and CDR2 FYNNEI. Trimming took off 8 bases at V and 3 bases at J, with 8 bases between the two ends. The CDR3 spans 11 residues.

The rearrangement uses TRBV20-1 and TRBJ2-4; 10 bases map to TRBD2. The length of the CDR3 is 16 residues. Trimming at V came to 6 bases and at J to 4 bases, leaving 12 bases not matched to a gene. Germline V lookup: CDR1 DFQATT, CDR2 SNEGSKA (reference sequence). CDR3: CSASGRLAGFKNIQYF. The CDR3 region has the DNA TGCAGTGCCTCAGGGAGACTAGCGGGCTTTAAAAACATTCAGTACTTC.